Shown below are 6 T cell receptor beta chains from a single sample sequenced in a study of OX40 agonist ivuxolimab in advanced cancers. Libraries were prepared by immunoSEQ multiplex PCR; TCRdb keeps only in-frame clonotypes and omits some of them. The repertoire has about 21,000 clones, around 84% of them found once; the top ten carry 13% to 15%. The source material was CD4+ or CD8+ T cells sorted from blood, sampled in a trial of the OX40 agonist ivuxolimab. The receptors come from an adult with an advanced solid tumor such as melanoma, head and neck, liver or kidney cancer.

There are a few counts of this clone. The chain recombines TRBV2 with TRBJ1-5; D gene ambiguous. CDR1 is SNHLY and CDR2 is FYNNEI in the germline V gene. V was shortened by 6 bases and J by 5 bases, with 8 bases between the two germline ends. There are 12 residues in the CDR3. The CDR3 DNA sequence: TGTGCCAGCAGCGAGGGAGATCAGCCCCAGCATTTT. Its protein is CASSEGDQPQHF.

V is TRBV5-5 and J is TRBJ1-2; D remains ambiguous. Between the trimmed V and J ends, which lost 4 bases and 1 base, there was a span of 8 bases. The length of the CDR3 is 13 residues. Germline loops: CDR1 SGHKS, CDR2 YYEKEE (reference sequence). The CDR3 protein is CASSLSFNYGYTF. CDR3 coding DNA: TGTGCCAGCAGCCTGTCCTTTAACTATGGCTACACCTTC.

This clone was detected once. V and J are TRBV19 and TRBJ2-1; the match to TRBD2 covers 11 bases. The V and J ends lost 8 bases and 5 bases, in that order; junction bases with no gene match: 2. Per the germline V gene, CDR1 is LNHDA and CDR2 is SQIVND (reference sequence). This CDR3 is 13 amino acids long. The CDR3 region has the DNA TGTGCCAGTTCGGGACTAGCGGACAATGAGCAGTTCTTC. It encodes CASSGLADNEQFF.

This clone has a single count. The gene calls are TRBV9 and TRBJ2-2; perhaps TRBD1 as D (5 bases). The ends were cut back, 4 bases at V and 3 bases at J, with 10 bases in the middle. Germline lookup yields CDR1 SGDLS and CDR2 YYNGEE. The CDR3 covers 14 residues. CDR3 DNA sequence: TGTGCCAGCAGCTCTCGACAGTACACCGGGGAGCTGTTTTTT. This encodes CASSSRQYTGELFF.

In its sample, this clone was seen a few times. The V and J genes are TRBV14 and TRBJ1-5; D is ambiguous. Germline lookup yields CDR1 SGHDN and CDR2 FVKESK. V was shortened by 0 bases and J by 5 bases, with 5 bases between the two germline ends. This CDR3 has 13 amino acids. Here the CDR3 reads CASSQDDHQPQHF. The DNA for the CDR3 is TGTGCCAGCAGCCAAGATGATCATCAGCCCCAGCATTTT. The variable domain in full, with the rest retrieved from reference TRBV14 and TRBJ1-5, is EAGVTQFPSHSVIEKGQTVTLRCDPISGHDNLYWYRRVMGKEIKFLLHFVKESKQDESGMPNNRFLAERTGGTYSTLKVQPAELEDSGVYFCASSQDDHQPQHFGDGTRLSIL.

This clone has more than one count but fewer than ten. The chain is built from TRBV23-1 and TRBJ2-2; TRBD1 might be the D (5 bases). TRBV23-1 is sorted into the ORF group, with uncertain function. The CDR3 sequence is 18 residues long. Trimming shortened V by 0 bases and J by 5 bases, and 19 bases separated the two germline ends. DNA of the CDR3: TGCGCCAGCAGTCAATCATCCCCCAGCTCCAAGGGGACCGGGGAGCTGTTTTTT. Its translation is CASSQSSPSSKGTGELFF.